This T cell receptor beta chain comes out of a study of vaccination and CD4 T cells after COVID-19. For the study at large: Stimulation used overlapping spike peptides from SARS-CoV-2, HCoV-NL63, HCoV-OC43 and HCoV-229E.

Treatment in this sample: roughly nine-day PBMC culture with coronavirus spike peptide pools or control peptides (ViraFEST assay). The Oncomine TCR Beta short-read assay sequenced DNA from cultured CD4+ T cells. TCRdb used MiXCR to reprocess the PCR reads, holding one entry per CDR3 protein. The data show 14,000 to 15,000 distinct CDR3 sequences, about half seen once. With 1 base removed from V and 10 bases from J, the gap between germline ends came to 17 bases. Looked up from germline, CDR1 is SGHTA and CDR2 is FQGNSA. The CDR3 runs to 15 residues. To note about this clonotype: The antigen is undetermined.

This sequence joins TRBV7-2 and TRBJ2-1, with a possible D match to TRBD2 (6 bases). The TCR was taken from a human donor who had recovered from COVID-19. Sequenced: CD4+ T cells from blood, cultured in vitro. CDR3 bases: TGTGCCAGCAGCTTAGAAGGACTAATCCCCGGCGAGCAGTTCTTC. Residues: CASSLEGLIPGEQFF.